This is a list of T cell receptor beta chains from one sample in a study of T cell repertoires in cytomegalovirus infection. TCRdb re-analysed the reads in MiXCR, keeping a single row per CDR3 protein. The sample has around 450,000 distinct CDR3 sequences, under 40% seen once. The sequencing sample was made of PBMCs. These receptors came from a human donor in good health (CMV status not recorded). Some clones in this sample may be carry-over from other donors' samples. Both conserved end residues are part of each CDR3. The D gene is left open where the match is weak. Clone size is shown for a subset of rows, as once, few, many or a class of expanded clone.

TRBJ1-2,few,TRBV29-1,NA,TGCAGCGTTGAAATTGGGACGGACTATGGCTACACCTTC,CSVEIGTDYGYTF
TRBJ1-5,NA,TRBV24-1,NA,TGTGCCACCAGTGATGAGGGTTTTCAGCCCCAGCATTTT,CATSDEGFQPQHF
TRBJ2-1,few,TRBV14,NA,TGTGCCAGCAGCCAAGATGCAGGGAGGGGGAGGAATGAGCAGTTCTTC,CASSQDAGRGRNEQFF
TRBJ1-1,few,TRBV6-2/TRBV6-3,NA,TGTGCCAGCAACAAAGGGGACTGGAACACTGAAGCTTTCTTT,CASNKGDWNTEAFF
TRBJ2-2,NA,TRBV6-1,TRBD1,TGTGCCAGCAGTGAAGCGGGACAGGGGAGGACCGGGGAGCTGTTTTTT,CASSEAGQGRTGELFF
TRBJ1-3,NA,TRBV6-6,NA,TGTGCCAGCCTGGACTCGAGCTCTGGAAACACCATATATTTT,CASLDSSSGNTIYF
TRBJ1-1,NA,TRBV3-1,NA,TGTGCCAGCAGCCAGACCGACTCCACTGAAGCTTTCTTT,CASSQTDSTEAFF
TRBJ1-4,NA,TRBV27,NA,TGTGCCAGCAGTTCTATCTCCGGTAGTGCTAATGAAAAACTGTTTTTT,CASSSISGSANEKLFF
TRBJ1-1,NA,TRBV6-5,NA,TGTGCCAGCAGCCGCTTTGGGACAAGCTTCGAAGCTTTCTTT,CASSRFGTSFEAFF
TRBJ1-1,NA,TRBV5-1,NA,TGCGCCAGCAGCTTGGCCAATCGGGGGATTGGGAGCACTGAAGCTTTCTTT,CASSLANRGIGSTEAFF
TRBJ1-2,NA,TRBV11-2,NA,TGTGCCAGCAGCTCTGGGGGGATATGCTACACCTTC,CASSSGGICYTF
TRBJ2-7,NA,TRBV19,NA,TGTGCCAGTACTCCCTCGACGGGGTCCCATGACTACGAGCAGTACTTC,CASTPSTGSHDYEQYF
TRBJ2-7,NA,TRBV6-5,TRBD1,TGTGCCAGCAGTTCCGGGACAGCCTTTTTGGAGCAGTACTTC,CASSSGTAFLEQYF
TRBJ1-4,few,TRBV28,NA,TGTGCCAGCAGTTTGATGGGGCGAGGGACTAATGAAAAACTGTTTTTT,CASSLMGRGTNEKLFF
TRBJ2-5,once,TRBV6-6,TRBD2,TGTGCCAGCAGTGCCGGGACTAGCGGGGGGGGGAAGACCCAGTACTTC,CASSAGTSGGGKTQYF
TRBJ2-7,NA,TRBV6-1,NA,TGTGCCAGAGATGGCAGGGGAGACTACGAGCAGTACTTC,CARDGRGDYEQYF
TRBJ2-5,many,TRBV7-9,TRBD1,TGTGCCAGCAGCCGGGACAGGCCTGAGGAGACCCAGTACTTC,CASSRDRPEETQYF
TRBJ2-7,NA,TRBV29-1,TRBD1,TGCAGCGTGGCCGGGACAGGGGCAACTGACGAGCAGTACTTC,CSVAGTGATDEQYF
TRBJ1-4,NA,TRBV6-8,NA,TGTGCCAGCAGTTATACAGGATCAACTAATGAAAAACTGTTTTTT,CASSYTGSTNEKLFF
TRBJ1-1,NA,TRBV4-3,NA,TGCGCCAGCAGCCAAGTGAGAGAGTGGCAGGGGACTGAAGCTTTCTTT,CASSQVREWQGTEAFF
TRBJ2-7,NA,TRBV4-2,TRBD1,TGTGCCAGCAGCCAAGTTAGGGGGCCAGGGGACTCCTACGAGCAGTACTTC,CASSQVRGPGDSYEQYF
TRBJ1-4,many,TRBV7-3,NA,NA,CASSFPPLWQENEKLFF
TRBJ2-7,NA,TRBV5-8,TRBD1,TGTGCCAGCAGCAGGGCCGACAGGGGGTTAACCTACGAGCAGTACTTC,CASSRADRGLTYEQYF
TRBJ2-5,NA,TRBV2,NA,TGTGCCAGCAGACTGTCCCTGGAGACCCAGTACTTC,CASRLSLETQYF
TRBJ2-5,few,TRBV12-3/TRBV12-4,TRBD2,TGTGCCAGCAGTTTAGCGGGGAGCGGGGGTCAAGAGACCCAGTACTTC,CASSLAGSGGQETQYF
TRBJ2-5,few,TRBV6-5,TRBD1,TGTGCCAGCAGGGGATATGGGACAGGTCAGGAGACCCAGTACTTC,CASRGYGTGQETQYF
TRBJ2-3,NA,TRBV6-5,TRBD1,TGTGCCAGCAGTTACGGGACAGCAATCACAGATACGCAGTATTTT,CASSYGTAITDTQYF
TRBJ2-7,once,TRBV11-2,TRBD2,TGTGCCAGCAGCTTACAGACTAGCTCCCTCTACGAGCAGTACTTC,CASSLQTSSLYEQYF
TRBJ1-1,NA,TRBV7-2,NA,TGTGCCAGAAGCCTTGGATTGAACACTGAATCTTTCTTT,CARSLGLNTESFF
TRBJ2-7,NA,TRBV28,TRBD1,TGTGCCAGCAGAAATAACAGGGGCTCGCGGTACGAGCAGTACTTC,CASRNNRGSRYEQYF
TRBJ1-5,many,TRBV28,NA,TGTGCCAGCAGTTTTCAAAATCAGCCCCAGCATTTT,CASSFQNQPQHF
TRBJ1-2,few,TRBV20-1,NA,TGCAGTGCTGGGGGAGTTAGGGGCAAGGATGGCTACACCTTC,CSAGGVRGKDGYTF